This entry concerns a single T cell receptor (beta chain). Its antigen is as yet unknown. Second-dose schedules of about 4 or about 12 weeks were combined. These data are taken from a study of T cell responses to AZD1222 COVID-19 vaccine. The germline V gene has CDR1 LGHNT and CDR2 FRNRAP. Trimming cost V 7 bases and J 4 bases, with 10 bases left between them. This CDR3 region has 12 residues. The protocol was immunoSEQ multiplex PCR, while the TCRdb copy is restricted to in-frame clones and leaves out a portion. The data show 150,000 to 200,000 clones, about 91% seen once. General observations from the study: Seropositive status at baseline applied to only 6 or 7 AZD1222 recipients.

The chain couples TRBV12-5 to TRBJ1-1; D ambiguous. The receptor's source is an adult who received the AZD1222 COVID-19 vaccine. The specimen comprised peripheral blood, sampled 28 days after the second AZD1222 dose. In DNA form, the CDR3 reads TGTGCTAGTGCCTGGCATCCCACTGAAGCTTTCTTT. Translation: CASAWHPTEAFF.